Listed below are T cell receptor beta chains from one sample, sequenced in a study of blood T cells in healthy people across ages. TCRdb recomputed calls from the 5' RACE reads with MiXCR, one row per CDR3 protein. The sample carries approximately 1,700,000 distinct CDR3 sequences, more than 35% recorded once. Sequencing used blood. All receptors come from a human donor in good health. The CDR3 runs from the conserved cysteine through the conserved F or W. The D gene is left open where the match is weak. Some rows have no size entry. The others give once, few or many, or a class for an expanded clone.

TRBV25-1,.,TRBJ1-2,.,CASRDGSANYGYTF,TGTGCCAGCAGAGACGGGTCAGCTAACTATGGCTACACCTTC
TRBV7-2,.,TRBJ1-2,few,CASSLVASHYGHTF,TGTGCAAGCAGCTTAGTTGCCTCTCACTATGGCCACACCTTC
TRBV7-2,TRBD2,TRBJ2-3,.,CASSLGLAGGPKDTQYF,TGTGCCAGCAGCTTAGGACTAGCGGGGGGGCCGAAAGATACGCAGTATTTT
TRBV27,TRBD1,TRBJ2-7,few,CASSQPGQGAYEQYF,TGTGCCAGCAGTCAGCCGGGACAGGGCGCCTACGAGCAGTACTTC
TRBV20-1,TRBD1,TRBJ2-5,.,CSARDPGTVTQETQYF,TGCAGTGCTAGAGATCCCGGGACAGTAACCCAAGAGACCCAGTACTTC
TRBV4-1,TRBD1,TRBJ2-3,many,CASRPAGQGTDTQYF,TGCGCCAGCAGGCCAGCTGGACAGGGCACAGATACGCAGTATTTT
TRBV10-3,.,TRBJ1-5,.,CAINAGPNQPQHF,TGTGCCATCAATGCCGGCCCGAATCAGCCCCAGCATTTT
TRBV2,.,TRBJ2-5,.,CASSPRTVETQYF,TGTGCCAGCAGTCCCCGGACGGTAGAGACCCAGTACTTC
TRBV12-3/TRBV12-4,.,TRBJ2-4,.,CASSSRVGLRYF,TGTGCCAGCAGTTCTAGGGTGGGTCTCCGGTACTTC
TRBV7-2,.,TRBJ2-1,.,CASSETGDFRNEQFF,TGTGCCAGCAGCGAGACAGGTGATTTTAGGAATGAGCAGTTCTTC
TRBV7-2,TRBD2,TRBJ2-4,.,CASSLDGAGGIGEQYF,TGTGCCAGCAGCTTAGACGGGGCGGGGGGCATAGGTGAGCAGTACTTC